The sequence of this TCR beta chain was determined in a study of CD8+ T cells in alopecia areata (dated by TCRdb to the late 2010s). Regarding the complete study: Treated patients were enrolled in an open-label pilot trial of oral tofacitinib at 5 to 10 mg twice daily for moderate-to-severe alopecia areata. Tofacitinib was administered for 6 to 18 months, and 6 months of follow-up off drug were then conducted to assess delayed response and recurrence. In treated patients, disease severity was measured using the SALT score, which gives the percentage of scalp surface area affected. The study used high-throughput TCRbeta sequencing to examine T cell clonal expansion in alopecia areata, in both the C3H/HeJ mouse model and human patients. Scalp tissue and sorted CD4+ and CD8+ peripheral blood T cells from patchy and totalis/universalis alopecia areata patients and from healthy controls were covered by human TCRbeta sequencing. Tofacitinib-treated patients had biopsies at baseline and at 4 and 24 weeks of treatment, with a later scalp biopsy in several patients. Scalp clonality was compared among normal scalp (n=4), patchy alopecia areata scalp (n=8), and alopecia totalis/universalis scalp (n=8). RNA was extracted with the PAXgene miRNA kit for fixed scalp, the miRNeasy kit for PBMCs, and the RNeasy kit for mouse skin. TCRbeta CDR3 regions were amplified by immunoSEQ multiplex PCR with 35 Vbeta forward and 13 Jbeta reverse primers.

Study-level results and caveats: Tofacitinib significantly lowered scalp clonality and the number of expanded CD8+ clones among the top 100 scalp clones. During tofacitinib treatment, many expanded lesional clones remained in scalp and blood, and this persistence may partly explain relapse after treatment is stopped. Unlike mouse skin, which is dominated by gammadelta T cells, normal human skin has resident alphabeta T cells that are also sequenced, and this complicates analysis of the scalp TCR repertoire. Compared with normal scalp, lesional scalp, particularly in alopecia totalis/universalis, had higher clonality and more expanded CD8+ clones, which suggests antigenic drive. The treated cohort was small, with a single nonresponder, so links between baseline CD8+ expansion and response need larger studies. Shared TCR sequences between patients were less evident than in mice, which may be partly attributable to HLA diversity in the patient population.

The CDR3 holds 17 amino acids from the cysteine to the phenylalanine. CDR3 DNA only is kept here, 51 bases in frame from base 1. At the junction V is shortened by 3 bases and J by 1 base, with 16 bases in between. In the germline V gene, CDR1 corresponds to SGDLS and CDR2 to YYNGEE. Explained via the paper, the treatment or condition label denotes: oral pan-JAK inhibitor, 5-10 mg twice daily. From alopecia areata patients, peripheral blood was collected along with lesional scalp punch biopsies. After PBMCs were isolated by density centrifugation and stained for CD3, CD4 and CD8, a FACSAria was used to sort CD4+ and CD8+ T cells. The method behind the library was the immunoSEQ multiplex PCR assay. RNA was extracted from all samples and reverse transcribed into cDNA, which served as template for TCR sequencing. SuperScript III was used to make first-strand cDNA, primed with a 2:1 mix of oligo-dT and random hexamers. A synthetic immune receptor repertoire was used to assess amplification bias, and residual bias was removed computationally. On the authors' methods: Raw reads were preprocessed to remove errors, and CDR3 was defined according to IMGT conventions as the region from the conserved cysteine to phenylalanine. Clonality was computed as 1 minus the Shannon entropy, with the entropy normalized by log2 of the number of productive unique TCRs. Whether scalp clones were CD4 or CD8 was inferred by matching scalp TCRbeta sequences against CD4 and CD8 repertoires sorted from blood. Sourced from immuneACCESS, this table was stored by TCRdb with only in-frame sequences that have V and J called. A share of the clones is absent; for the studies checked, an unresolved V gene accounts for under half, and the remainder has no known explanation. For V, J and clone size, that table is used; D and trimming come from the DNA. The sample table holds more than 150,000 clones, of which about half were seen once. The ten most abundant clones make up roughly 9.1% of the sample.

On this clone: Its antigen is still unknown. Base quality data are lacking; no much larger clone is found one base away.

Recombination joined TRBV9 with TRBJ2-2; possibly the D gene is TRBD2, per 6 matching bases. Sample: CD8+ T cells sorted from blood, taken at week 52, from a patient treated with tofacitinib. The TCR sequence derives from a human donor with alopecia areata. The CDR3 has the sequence CASSDNVWGVNTGELFF. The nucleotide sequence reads TGTGCCAGCAGCGATAATGTGTGGGGGGTGAACACCGGGGAGCTGTTTTTT.